This passage covers 21 T cell receptor beta chains from one sample sequenced in a study of tumor-infiltrating lymphocytes in primary liver carcinoma. The researchers produced TCR beta cDNA from around 0.5 ug total RNA with a constant-region primer. Amplification in three nested multiplex PCR rounds with slightly modified ARM-PCR gave rise to TCR beta libraries. A C-beta reverse primer was combined with TRBV1-TRBV30 forward primers in the first two PCR rounds, and each round had roughly 9 cycles. TCRdb itself ran the multiplex PCR reads through MiXCR, one entry per CDR3 protein. The data show just over 300,000 distinct CDR3 sequences, around three fifths seen once. The source of the blood RNA was unsorted whole blood, and germline DNA was extracted as well. Sequences were obtained from peripheral blood. Receptors were obtained from a woman in her 30s with primary liver carcinoma and hepatitis B virus infection.

Concerning this clonotype: It may be a read error: a sequence one base away is much more abundant. This rearrangement joins TRBV12-3 or TRBV12-4 to TRBJ2-3, with D possibly matching TRBD1 (5 bases). The CDR3 spans 15 residues. V dropped 4 bases and J dropped 1 base, with 12 bases sitting between them. As DNA, the CDR3 is TGTGCCAGCAGTTCCAGCAGGGTGGGCACAGATACGCAGTATTTT. Translation gives CASSSSRVGTDTQYF.

Turning to this clonotype: At one end the junction does not follow the germline gene, possibly because of a read error. The J gene is TRBJ1-6, the V gene TRBV6-2 or TRBV6-3; D remains ambiguous. Germline assignment: CDR1 MNHEY and CDR2 SVGEGT. This CDR3 is 15 amino acids long. The CDR3 reads CTSSLPGRRNSPLHF. In nucleotides, the CDR3 is TGTACCAGCAGTCTCCCTGGACGGAGGAATTCACCCCTCCACTTT.

By sample fraction, this clonotype is medium-sized (0.01 to 0.1%). This chain links TRBV11-2 with TRBJ2-7, with D unresolved. Germline-derived CDR1 and CDR2 are SGHAT and FQNNGV. This CDR3 is 14 amino acids long. The V end lost 2 bases, the J end lost 2 bases, and 10 bases lay between the germline ends. For the CDR3, the DNA is TGTGCCAGCAGCTTAACCGACGGAGCCTACGAGCAGTACTTC. Translating it yields CASSLTDGAYEQYF.

In this sample, this clonotype turned up once. V usage is TRBV29-1 and J usage is TRBJ2-5; 9 nucleotides agree with TRBD2. V trimming: 6 bases; J trimming: 7 bases; junction bases outside the gene matches: 12. The CDR3 extends over 14 amino acids. CDR1 SQVTM and CDR2 ANQGSEA come from the germline V gene. As DNA, the CDR3 is TGCAGCGTCCGAGCGGGAGGTCATAGGGGGACCCAGTACTTC. Protein sequence: CSVRAGGHRGTQYF.

A word on this clonotype: This may stem from a read error, because a much larger clone lies one nucleotide away. The J gene is TRBJ2-2, the V gene TRBV4-3; a possible D gene is TRBD1 (6 bases). This CDR3 spans 14 amino acids. CDR1 LGHNA and CDR2 YSLEER come from the germline V gene. In nucleotides, the CDR3 is TGCACCAGCAAATCAGGGGCGGAGACCGGGGAGCTGTTTTTT. Its protein is CTSKSGAETGELFF.

Regarding this clonotype: This CDR3 is missing its conserved last phenylalanine or tryptophan, likely due to a read error. The chain carries TRBV4-1 and TRBJ2-1; 8 bases are a match to TRBD2. The length of the CDR3 is 19 residues. Trimming at V came to 2 bases and at J to 0 bases, leaving 12 bases not matched to a gene. Per the germline V gene, CDR1 is MGHRA and CDR2 is YSYEKL. The chain's CDR3 is CASSQNLAGSICSYNEQFS. CDR3 nucleotide sequence: TGCGCCAGCAGCCAAAATCTAGCGGGTTCTATATGCTCCTACAATGAGCAGTTCTCC.

In the case of this clonotype: One base away lies a much larger clone, so this may be a sequencing read error. The chain links TRBV6-5 to TRBJ2-3; TRBD2 agrees at 10 bases. Germline trimming cut 6 bases from V and 0 bases from J; bases unmatched to any gene: 3. The germline CDR1 and CDR2 sequences are MNHEY and SVGAGI. This CDR3 is built from 15 residues. The CDR3 sequence: CASRTSGFSTDTQYF. CDR3 coding DNA: TGTGCCAGCAGGACTAGCGGGTTTAGCACAGATACGCAGTATTTT.

This clonotype has a count of ten or more. V is TRBV12-3 or TRBV12-4 and J is TRBJ2-1; TRBD2 aligns across 13 bases. There are 16 residues in the CDR3. V lost 5 bases to trimming and J lost 8 bases; unmatched junction nucleotides: 9. The CDR3 here is CASSHHQTSGRYEQFF. CDR3 nucleotides: TGTGCCAGCAGTCACCATCAGACTAGCGGGAGGTATGAGCAGTTCTTC.

At least ten counts were recorded for this clonotype. The chain uses TRBV12-3 or TRBV12-4 and TRBJ2-1; D is unclear. The CDR3 is 12 amino acids. V was clipped by 6 bases and J by 2 bases, with 5 bases between them. The CDR3 sequence: CASSLTYNEQFF. DNA for the CDR3: TGTGCCAGCAGCCTTACCTACAATGAGCAGTTCTTC.

To note about this clonotype: The junction departs from germline at one end; a sequencing error may be responsible. This chain joins TRBV11-2 and TRBJ2-5; tentatively, D is TRBD2 (6 bases). The CDR3 totals 16 residues. Germline CDR1 reads SGHAT; CDR2 reads FQNNGV. CDR3 region: CASSPRSLARREIQYF. DNA of the CDR3: TGTGCCAGCAGCCCAAGGTCCCTAGCGCGGCGAGAGATCCAGTACTTC.

This chain connects TRBV12-3 or TRBV12-4 to TRBJ1-1; TRBD1 matches 8 bases. The CDR3 spans 15 residues. After removal of 5 bases from V and 5 bases from J, the junction contained 10 bases not matched to a gene. CDR3 nucleotides: TGTGCCAGCAGTCGTAACACAGGGGGGAAGACTGAAGCTTTCTTT. Its protein is CASSRNTGGKTEAFF.

Regarding this clonotype: A read error may account for a junction end that differs from germline. The chain links TRBV11-1 to TRBJ2-1; D is unresolved. Germline V gene sequence: CDR1 SGHAT, CDR2 FQDESV (reference sequence). The CDR3 has 11 residues. In nucleotides, the CDR3 is TGTGCCAGCAGCAAGAAAAATGAGCAGCTCTTC. As protein: CASSKKNEQLF.

The J gene is TRBJ2-3, the V gene TRBV12-3 or TRBV12-4; 7 bases match TRBD2. The V segment lost 7 bases and the J segment 7 bases; nucleotides outside the gene matches: 20. This CDR3 contains 17 residues. This chain's CDR3 is CASTRRAGLGLSNTQYF. CDR3 coding DNA: TGTGCCAGCACCCGAAGGGCAGGACTAGGGTTATCAAATACGCAGTATTTT.

V usage is TRBV18 and J usage is TRBJ2-1; TRBD2 matches 8 bases. Per the germline V gene, CDR1 is KGHSH and CDR2 is LQKENI. V dropped 0 bases and J dropped 9; count of bases not matched to a gene: 4. This CDR3 has 14 residues. This CDR3 is CASSPPGLGSEQFF. The CDR3 DNA reads as TGTGCCAGCTCACCACCGGGACTAGGGTCTGAGCAGTTCTTC.

Only one count was recorded for this clonotype. The chain recombines TRBV30 with TRBJ2-3, with D possibly TRBD1 on 5 matching bases. V was cut by 6 bases and J by 3 bases, with 16 bases left in between. Germline V gene lookup returns CDR1 GTSNPN and CDR2 SVGIG (reference sequence). The CDR3 loop spans 14 amino acids. The CDR3 reads CACHSRTTTDTQYF. DNA of the CDR3: TGTGCCTGCCACTCTCGGACAACTACAGATACGCAGTATTTT.

V usage is TRBV6-1 and J usage is TRBJ2-1, with 9 bases that match TRBD2. The germline CDR1 and CDR2 sequences are MNHNS and SASEGT. J gave up 3 bases and V 6 bases, and 9 bases lay outside the gene matches. There are 16 residues in the CDR3. CDR3 nucleotide sequence: TGTGCCAGCAGAGGGGGCACTAGCGGGCACTACAATGAGCAGTTCTTC. It translates to CASRGGTSGHYNEQFF.

The chain joins TRBV6-5 to TRBJ2-5; TRBD2 is a possible D gene (6 bases). Trimming pared 0 bases from V and 5 bases from J, leaving 13 bases between. Germline lookup yields CDR1 MNHEY and CDR2 SVGAGI. CDR3 length: 15 residues. For the CDR3, the DNA is TGTGCCAGCAGTTACTCGAATGGGAGGCGGGAGACCCAGTACTTC. Translation: CASSYSNGRRETQYF.

On this clonotype itself: The conserved phenylalanine or tryptophan is not found at the CDR3 terminus, so this likely reflects a read error. CDR3 sequence (DNA): TGTGCCAACAGCTTAGCACTCACTGAAGCTTTCCTT. It specifies CANSLALTEAFL. The chain links TRBV11-2 to TRBJ1-1; no definite D call. The germline CDR1 and CDR2 sequences are SGHAT and FQNNGV. The CDR3 runs 12 residues.

The rearrangement uses TRBV6-2 or TRBV6-3 and TRBJ2-3; D unclear. V was cut by 10 bases and J by 0 bases, with 14 bases left in between. CDR1 MNHEY and CDR2 SVGEGT come from the germline V gene. This CDR3 contains 14 residues. CDR3 residues: CATKALRSTDTQYF. The CDR3 region has the DNA TGTGCCACCAAGGCACTTAGGAGCACAGATACGCAGTATTTT.

This chain joins TRBV4-1 and TRBJ1-2; D not resolved. This CDR3 comprises 13 residues. Trimming left V 2 bases short and J 7 bases short, with 11 bases between. Germline-derived CDR1 and CDR2 are MGHRA and YSYEKL. The CDR3 DNA follows: TGCGCCAGCAGCCAACAAATACTTCTTGGCTACACCTTC. Protein product: CASSQQILLGYTF.

This clonotype was seen at least ten times. This rearrangement joins TRBV11-2 to TRBJ1-5; D might be TRBD1 (6 bases). The V end lost 5 bases, the J end lost 1 base, and 18 bases lay between the germline ends. CDR3 length: 17 residues. Germline V gene sequence: CDR1 SGHAT, CDR2 FQNNGV. The CDR3 region has the DNA TGTGCCAGCAGCCGTCAGGGGAGGGGGGCGAGCAATCAGCCCCAGCATTTT. This sequence encodes CASSRQGRGASNQPQHF.